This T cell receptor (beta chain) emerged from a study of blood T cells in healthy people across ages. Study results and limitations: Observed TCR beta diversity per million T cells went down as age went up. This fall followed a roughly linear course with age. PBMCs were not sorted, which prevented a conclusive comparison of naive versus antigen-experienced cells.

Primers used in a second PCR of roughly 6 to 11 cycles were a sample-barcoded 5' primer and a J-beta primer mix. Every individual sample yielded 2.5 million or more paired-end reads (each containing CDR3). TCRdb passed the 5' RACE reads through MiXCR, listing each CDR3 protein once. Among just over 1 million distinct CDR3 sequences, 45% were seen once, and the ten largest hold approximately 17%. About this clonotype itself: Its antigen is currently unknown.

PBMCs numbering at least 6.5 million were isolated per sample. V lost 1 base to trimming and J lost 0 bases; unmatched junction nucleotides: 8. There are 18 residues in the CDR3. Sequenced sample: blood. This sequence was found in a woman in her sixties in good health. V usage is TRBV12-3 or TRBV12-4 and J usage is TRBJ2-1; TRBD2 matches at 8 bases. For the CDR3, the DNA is TGTGCCAGCAGTTTAGGTGGCGGGAGGCCCCGCTCCTACAATGAGCAGTTCTTC. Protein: CASSLGGGRPRSYNEQFF.